The 10 T cell receptor beta chains listed next were all sequenced from one sample in a study of blood T cells in healthy people across ages. Alongside a J-beta primer mix, a sample-barcoded 5' primer served in a second PCR lasting roughly 6 to 12 cycles. One entry per CDR3 protein results from TCRdb running MiXCR on the 5' RACE reads. The data contain about 1.4 million distinct CDR3 sequences, almost 60% of them singletons. The sequenced sample was blood. These receptors all stem from a man between 18 and 35 years old in good health.

CDR3 sequence: CASSQARNLNEKLFF. The CDR3 nucleotides are TGTGCCAGCAGCCAAGCCAGGAACCTTAATGAAAAACTGTTTTTT. The gene calls are TRBV27 and TRBJ1-4; D unresolved. From germline, CDR1 is MNHEY and CDR2 SMNVEV (reference sequence). CDR3 length: 15 residues. Deletions cut 6 bases from V and 4 bases from J, with 15 bases between.

The chain uses TRBV20-1 and TRBJ1-6; 8 nucleotides agree with TRBD1. The germline V gene has CDR1 DFQATT and CDR2 SNEGSKA (reference sequence). CDR3 length equals 15 residues. Germline trimming cut 0 bases from V and 6 bases from J; bases unmatched to any gene: 4. The CDR3 sequence is CSAREPGQVNSPLHF. The DNA of the CDR3 is TGCAGTGCTAGAGAACCGGGACAGGTTAATTCACCCCTCCACTTT.

This clonotype was recorded once. The chain combines TRBV20-1 with TRBJ2-6, with D perhaps TRBD1 (6 bases). Germline CDR1 DFQATT, CDR2 SNEGSKA (reference sequence). V was shortened by 1 base and J by 0 bases, with 16 bases between the two germline ends. This CDR3 is built from 18 residues. In nucleotides, the CDR3 is TGCAGTGCTAGAGTCGGGACAAGACTATCCTCTGGGGCCAACGTCCTGACTTTC. Protein: CSARVGTRLSSGANVLTF.

V gene TRBV7-9 combines with J gene TRBJ1-5; D remains unclear. V lost 2 bases and J lost 6, with 8 bases in between. The CDR3 contains 13 residues. Germline V CDR1 and CDR2: SEHNR, FQNEAQ (reference sequence). CDR3 bases: TGTGCCAGCAGCTTACTGGATGCTCAGCCCCAGCATTTT. This encodes CASSLLDAQPQHF. Combining the CDR3 with reference TRBV7-9 and TRBJ1-5 gives the whole variable domain DTGVSQNPRHKITKRGQNVTFRCDPISEHNRLYWYRQTLGQGPEFLTYFQNEAQLEKSRLLSDRFSAERPKGSFSTLEIQRTEQGDSAMYLCASSLLDAQPQHFGDGTRLSIL.

This rearrangement joins TRBV7-9 to TRBJ2-1, with TRBD2 matching over 7 bases. Germline-derived CDR1 and CDR2 are SEHNR and FQNEAQ (reference sequence). J was trimmed by 13 bases and V by 5 bases; bases with no gene match: 17. The CDR3 is made up of 15 amino acids. The CDR3 region has the DNA TGTGCCAGCAGCCTAGGGAGGGCTATGGAAGAGACCCAGTTCTTC. It translates to CASSLGRAMEETQFF.

The gene calls are TRBV28 and TRBJ2-5; maybe TRBD1 (5 bases). CDR1 MDHEN and CDR2 SYDVKM come from the germline V gene. V was trimmed by 1 base and J by 1 base, leaving 16 bases between them. CDR3 length: 17 residues. For the CDR3, the DNA is TGTGCCAGCAGTTTATTTTCGGGTTTCCAGGGCCAAGAGACCCAGTACTTC. Translating gives CASSLFSGFQGQETQYF.

On this clonotype itself: This CDR3 fails to terminate in the conserved phenylalanine or tryptophan, so it likely reflects a read error. This sequence joins TRBV3-1 and TRBJ2-1; D unresolved. V was shortened by 4 bases and J by 2 bases, with 12 bases between the two germline ends. The CDR3 extends over 15 amino acids. The germline gives CDR1 LGHDT, CDR2 YNNKEL (reference sequence). The CDR3 region is CASSPPSRPYNEQFL. CDR3 bases: TGTGCCAGCAGCCCCCCGAGTCGGCCCTACAATGAGCAGTTCTTA.

The genes are TRBV5-5 and TRBJ1-6; D remains ambiguous. Germline V CDR1 and CDR2: SGHKS, YYEKEE (reference sequence). Deletions cut 0 bases from V and 0 bases from J, with 10 bases between. The CDR3 totals 17 residues. Here the CDR3 reads CASSLEGWSSYNSPLHF. Written as DNA, the CDR3 is TGTGCCAGCAGCTTGGAGGGCTGGAGCTCCTATAATTCACCCCTCCACTTT.

This clonotype was seen once. The chain couples TRBV29-1 to TRBJ2-2; a weak D match, TRBD1 (5 bases). This CDR3 is 17 amino acids long. V was clipped by 5 bases and J by 3 bases, with 22 bases between them. Germline V CDR1 and CDR2: SQVTM, ANQGSEA. The CDR3 DNA reads as TGCAGCGTTTTGAGTCCACCGAGGCAGGGCCACACCGGGGAGCTGTTTTTT. Amino acid sequence: CSVLSPPRQGHTGELFF.

This clonotype appeared a single time. The chain employs TRBV4-3 and TRBJ1-2; TRBD1 matches 7 bases. Germline CDR1 reads LGHNA; CDR2 reads YSLEER. This CDR3 has 15 residues. With 3 bases clipped from V and 2 bases from J, the junction kept 6 bases outside the gene matches. This chain's CDR3 is CASSHLTGSNYGYTF. The CDR3 coding sequence is TGCGCCAGCAGCCACCTGACAGGGTCCAACTATGGCTACACCTTC.